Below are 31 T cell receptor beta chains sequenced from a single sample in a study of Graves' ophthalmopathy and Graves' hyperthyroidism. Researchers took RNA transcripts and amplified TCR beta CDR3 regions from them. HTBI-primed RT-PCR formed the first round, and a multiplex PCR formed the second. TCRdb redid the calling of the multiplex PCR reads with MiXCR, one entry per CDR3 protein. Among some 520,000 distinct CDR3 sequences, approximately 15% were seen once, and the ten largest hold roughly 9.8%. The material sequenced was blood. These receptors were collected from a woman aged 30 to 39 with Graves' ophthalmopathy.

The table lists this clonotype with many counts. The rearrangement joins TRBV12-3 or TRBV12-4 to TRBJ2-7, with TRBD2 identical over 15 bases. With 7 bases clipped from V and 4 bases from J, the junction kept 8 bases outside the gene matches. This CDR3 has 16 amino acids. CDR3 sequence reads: CASTLGLAGGGYEQYF. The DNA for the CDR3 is TGTGCCAGCACCTTGGGACTAGCGGGAGGTGGTTACGAGCAGTACTTC.

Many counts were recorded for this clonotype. The DNA for the CDR3 is TGTGCCAGCAGTCCACAGGACAGACTGAATCAGCCCCAGCATTTT. It translates to CASSPQDRLNQPQHF. V gene TRBV12-3 or TRBV12-4 combines with J gene TRBJ1-5, with D tentatively TRBD1 (6 bases). Trimming took 5 bases from V and 4 from J, leaving 15 bases between them. The CDR3 consists of 15 residues.

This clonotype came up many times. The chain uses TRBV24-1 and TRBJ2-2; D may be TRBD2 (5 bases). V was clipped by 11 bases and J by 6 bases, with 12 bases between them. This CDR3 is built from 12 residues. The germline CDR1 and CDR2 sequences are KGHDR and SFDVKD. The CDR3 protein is CAIQTGAGELFF. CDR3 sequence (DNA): TGTGCCATCCAGACCGGGGCCGGGGAGCTGTTTTTT.

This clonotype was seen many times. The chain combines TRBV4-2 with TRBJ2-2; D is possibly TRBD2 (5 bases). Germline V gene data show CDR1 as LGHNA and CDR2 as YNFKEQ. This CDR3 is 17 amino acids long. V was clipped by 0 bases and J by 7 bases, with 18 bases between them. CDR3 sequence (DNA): TGTGCCAGCAGCCAAGAAATGGCGGGTGAGAGTGACGGGGAGCTGTTTTTT. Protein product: CASSQEMAGESDGELFF.

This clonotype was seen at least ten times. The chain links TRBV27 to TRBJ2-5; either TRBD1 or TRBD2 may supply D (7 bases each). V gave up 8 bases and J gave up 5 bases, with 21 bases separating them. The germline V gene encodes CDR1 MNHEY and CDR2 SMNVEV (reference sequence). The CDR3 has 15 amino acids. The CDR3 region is CASDPYGRGGETQYF. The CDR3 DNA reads TGTGCCAGCGATCCGTACGGCAGGGGGGGGGAGACCCAGTACTTC.

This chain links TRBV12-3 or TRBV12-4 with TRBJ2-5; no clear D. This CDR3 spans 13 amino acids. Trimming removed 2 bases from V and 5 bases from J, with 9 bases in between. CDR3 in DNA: TGTGCCAGCAGTTTACGCTTATCTGAGACCCAGTACTTC. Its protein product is CASSLRLSETQYF.

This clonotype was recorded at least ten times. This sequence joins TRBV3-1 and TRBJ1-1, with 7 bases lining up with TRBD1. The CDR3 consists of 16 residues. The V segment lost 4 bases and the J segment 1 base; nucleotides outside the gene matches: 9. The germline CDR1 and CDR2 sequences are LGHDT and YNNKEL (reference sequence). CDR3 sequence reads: CASSPPSQGGNTEAFF. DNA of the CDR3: TGTGCCAGCAGCCCGCCGAGCCAGGGGGGGAACACTGAAGCTTTCTTT.

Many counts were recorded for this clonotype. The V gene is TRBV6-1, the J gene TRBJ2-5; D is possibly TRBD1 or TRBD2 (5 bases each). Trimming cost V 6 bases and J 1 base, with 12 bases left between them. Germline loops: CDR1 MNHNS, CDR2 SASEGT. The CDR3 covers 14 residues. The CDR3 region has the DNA TGTGCCAGCAGCCCGGGACGAATCCAAGAGACCCAGTACTTC. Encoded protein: CASSPGRIQETQYF.

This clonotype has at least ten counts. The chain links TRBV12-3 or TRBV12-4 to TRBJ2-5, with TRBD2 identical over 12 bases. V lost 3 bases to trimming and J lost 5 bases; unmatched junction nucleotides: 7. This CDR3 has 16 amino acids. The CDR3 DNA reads TGTGCCAGCAGTTTGGAACTAGCGGGAGGTGGGGAGACCCAGTACTTC. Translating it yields CASSLELAGGGETQYF.

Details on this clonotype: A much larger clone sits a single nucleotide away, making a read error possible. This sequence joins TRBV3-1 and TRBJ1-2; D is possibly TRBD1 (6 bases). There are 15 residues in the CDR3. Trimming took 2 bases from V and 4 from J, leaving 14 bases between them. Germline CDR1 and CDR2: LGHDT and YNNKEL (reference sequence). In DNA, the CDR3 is TGTGCCAGCAGCCAATCCGCCAGCAGGGGCTATGGCTACACCTTC. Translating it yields CASSQSASRGYGYTF.

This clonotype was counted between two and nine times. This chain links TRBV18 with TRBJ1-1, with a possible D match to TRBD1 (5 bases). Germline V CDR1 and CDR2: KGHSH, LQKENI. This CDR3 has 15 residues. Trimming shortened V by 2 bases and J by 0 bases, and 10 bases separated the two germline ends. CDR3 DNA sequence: TGTGCCAGCTCACCAAAGACAGTGATGAACACTGAAGCTTTCTTT. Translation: CASSPKTVMNTEAFF.

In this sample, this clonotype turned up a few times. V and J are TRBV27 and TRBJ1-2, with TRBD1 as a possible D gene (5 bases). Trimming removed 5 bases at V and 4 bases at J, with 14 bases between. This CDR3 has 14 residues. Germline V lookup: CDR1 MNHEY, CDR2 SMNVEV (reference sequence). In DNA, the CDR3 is TGTGCCAGCAGTCCCGGGGCCGAACGCTATGGCTACACCTTC. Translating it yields CASSPGAERYGYTF.

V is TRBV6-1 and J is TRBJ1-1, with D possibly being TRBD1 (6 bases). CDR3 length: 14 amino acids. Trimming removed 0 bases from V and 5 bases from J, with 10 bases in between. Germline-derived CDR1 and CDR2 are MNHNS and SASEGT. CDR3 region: CASSEAQGWTEAFF. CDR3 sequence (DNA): TGTGCCAGCAGTGAAGCACAGGGATGGACTGAAGCTTTCTTT.

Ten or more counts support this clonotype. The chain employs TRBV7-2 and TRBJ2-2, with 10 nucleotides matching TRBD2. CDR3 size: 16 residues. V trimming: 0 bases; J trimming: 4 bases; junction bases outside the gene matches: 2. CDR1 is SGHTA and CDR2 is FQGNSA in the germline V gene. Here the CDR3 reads CASSLAASGSTGELFF. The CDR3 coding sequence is TGTGCCAGCAGCTTAGCGGCTAGCGGGAGCACCGGGGAGCTGTTTTTT.

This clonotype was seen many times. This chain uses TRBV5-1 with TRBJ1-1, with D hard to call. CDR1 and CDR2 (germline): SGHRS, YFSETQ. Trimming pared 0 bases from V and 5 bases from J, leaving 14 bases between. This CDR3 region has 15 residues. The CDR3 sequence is CASSLGERVVTEAFF. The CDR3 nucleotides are TGCGCCAGCAGCTTGGGGGAGAGGGTGGTGACTGAAGCTTTCTTT.

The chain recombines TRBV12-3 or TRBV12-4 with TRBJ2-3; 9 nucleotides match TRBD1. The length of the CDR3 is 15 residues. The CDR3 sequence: CAIPPDRGSTDTQYF. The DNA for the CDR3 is TGTGCTATCCCGCCGGACAGGGGCAGCACAGATACGCAGTATTTT.

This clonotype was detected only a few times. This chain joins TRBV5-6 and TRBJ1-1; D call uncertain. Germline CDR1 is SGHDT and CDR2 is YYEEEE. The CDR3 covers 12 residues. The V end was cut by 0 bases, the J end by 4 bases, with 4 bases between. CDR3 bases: TGTGCCAGCAGCTTGGTAACCACTGAAGCTTTCTTT. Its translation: CASSLVTTEAFF. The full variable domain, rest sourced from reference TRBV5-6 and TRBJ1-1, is DAGVTQSPTHLIKTRGQQVTLRCSPKSGHDTVSWYQQALGQGPQFIFQYYEEEERQRGNFPDRFSGHQFPNYSSELNVNALLLGDSALYLCASSLVTTEAFFGQGTRLTVV.

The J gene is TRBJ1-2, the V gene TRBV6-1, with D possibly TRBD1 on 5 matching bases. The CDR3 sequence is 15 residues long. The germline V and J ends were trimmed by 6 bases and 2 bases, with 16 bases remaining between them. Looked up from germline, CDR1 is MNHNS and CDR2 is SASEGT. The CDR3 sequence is CASRPDRAINYGYTF. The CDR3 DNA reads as TGTGCCAGCAGACCAGACAGAGCAATAAACTATGGCTACACCTTC.

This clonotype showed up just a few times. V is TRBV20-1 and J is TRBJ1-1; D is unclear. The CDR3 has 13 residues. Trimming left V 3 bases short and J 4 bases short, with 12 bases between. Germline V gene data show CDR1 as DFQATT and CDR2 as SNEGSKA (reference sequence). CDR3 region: CSARGRRTTEAFF. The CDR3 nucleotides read TGCAGTGCTAGGGGGAGGCGGACCACTGAAGCTTTCTTT.

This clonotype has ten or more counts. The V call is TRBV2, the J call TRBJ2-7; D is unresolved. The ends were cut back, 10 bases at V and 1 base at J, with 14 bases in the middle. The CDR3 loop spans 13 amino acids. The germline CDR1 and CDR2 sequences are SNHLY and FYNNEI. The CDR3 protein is CAMRVFGSYEQYF. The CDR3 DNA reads TGTGCCATGCGTGTTTTCGGGTCCTACGAGCAGTACTTC. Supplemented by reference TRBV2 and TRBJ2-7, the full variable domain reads EPEVTQTPSHQVTQMGQEVILRCVPISNHLYFYWYRQILGQKVEFLVSFYNNEISEKSEIFDDQFSVERPDGSNFTLKIRSTKLEDSAMYFCAMRVFGSYEQYFGPGTRLTVT.

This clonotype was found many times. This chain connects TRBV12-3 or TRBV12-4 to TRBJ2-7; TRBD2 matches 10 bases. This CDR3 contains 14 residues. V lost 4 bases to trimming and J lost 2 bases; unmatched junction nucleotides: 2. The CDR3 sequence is CASSSLAGAYEQYF. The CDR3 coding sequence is TGTGCCAGCAGTTCCCTAGCGGGGGCCTACGAGCAGTACTTC.

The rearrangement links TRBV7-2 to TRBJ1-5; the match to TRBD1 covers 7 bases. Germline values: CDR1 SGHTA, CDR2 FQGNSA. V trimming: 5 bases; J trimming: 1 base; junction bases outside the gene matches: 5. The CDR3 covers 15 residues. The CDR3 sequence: CASSTGAGSNQPQHF. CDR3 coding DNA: TGTGCCAGCAGCACAGGGGCTGGCAGCAATCAGCCCCAGCATTTT.

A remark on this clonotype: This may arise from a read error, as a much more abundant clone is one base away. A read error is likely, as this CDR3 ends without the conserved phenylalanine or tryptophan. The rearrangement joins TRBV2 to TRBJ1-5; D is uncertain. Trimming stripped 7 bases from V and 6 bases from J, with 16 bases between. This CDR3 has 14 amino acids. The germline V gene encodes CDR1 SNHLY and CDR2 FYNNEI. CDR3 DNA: TGTGCCAGCAAGCTTGGCCTACCTATTCAGCCCCAGCATTTG. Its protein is CASKLGLPIQPQHL.

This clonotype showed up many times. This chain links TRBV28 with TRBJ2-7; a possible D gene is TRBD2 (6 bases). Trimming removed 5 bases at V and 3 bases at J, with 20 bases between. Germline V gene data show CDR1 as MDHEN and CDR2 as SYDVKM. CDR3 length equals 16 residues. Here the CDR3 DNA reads TGTGCCAGCAGTCCCCGCGAGGCGGGGTTAAGCTACGAGCAGTACTTC. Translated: CASSPREAGLSYEQYF.

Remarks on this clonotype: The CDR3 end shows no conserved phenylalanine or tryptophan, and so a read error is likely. CDR3 in DNA: TGTGCTAGCAGCTTCGGGGGCCCGGGGGACGAGCAGTACTCC. Translated, it gives CASSFGGPGDEQYS. The chain couples TRBV7-7 to TRBJ2-7; D tentatively reads TRBD1 or TRBD2 (6 bases each). This CDR3 region has 14 residues. The germline gives CDR1 SSHAT, CDR2 FNYEAQ (reference sequence).

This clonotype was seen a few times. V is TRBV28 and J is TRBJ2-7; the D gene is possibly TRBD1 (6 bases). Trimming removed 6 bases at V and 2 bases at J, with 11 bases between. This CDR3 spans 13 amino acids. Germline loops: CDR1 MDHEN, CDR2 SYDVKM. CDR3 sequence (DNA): TGTGCCAGCAGGCTCCAGGGGACCTACGAGCAGTACTTC. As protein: CASRLQGTYEQYF.

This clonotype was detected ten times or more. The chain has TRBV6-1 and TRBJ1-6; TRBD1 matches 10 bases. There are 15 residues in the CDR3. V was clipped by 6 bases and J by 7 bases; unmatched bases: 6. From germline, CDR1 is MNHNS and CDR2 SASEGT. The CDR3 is CASRETGGSNSPLHF. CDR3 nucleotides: TGTGCCAGCAGAGAGACAGGGGGCAGCAATTCACCCCTCCACTTT.

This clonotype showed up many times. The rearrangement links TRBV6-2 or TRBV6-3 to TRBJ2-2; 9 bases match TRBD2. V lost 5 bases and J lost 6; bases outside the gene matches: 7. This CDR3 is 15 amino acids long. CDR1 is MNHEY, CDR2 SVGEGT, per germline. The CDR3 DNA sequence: TGTGCCAGCAGTACTGGGACTAGCTTTTCCGGGGAGCTGTTTTTT. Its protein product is CASSTGTSFSGELFF.

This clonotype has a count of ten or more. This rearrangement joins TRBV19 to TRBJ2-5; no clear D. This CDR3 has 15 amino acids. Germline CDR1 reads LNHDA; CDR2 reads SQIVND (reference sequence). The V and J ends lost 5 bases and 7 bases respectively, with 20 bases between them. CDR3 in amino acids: CASSSVSDLGWTQYF. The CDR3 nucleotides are TGTGCCAGTAGTTCGGTCAGCGACTTAGGTTGGACCCAGTACTTC.

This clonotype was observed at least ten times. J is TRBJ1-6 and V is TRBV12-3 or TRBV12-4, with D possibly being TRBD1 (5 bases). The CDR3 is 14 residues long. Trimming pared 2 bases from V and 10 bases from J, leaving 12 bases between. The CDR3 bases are TGTGCCAGCAGTTTACAGGGAGTCCGGTCACCCCTCCACTTT. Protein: CASSLQGVRSPLHF.

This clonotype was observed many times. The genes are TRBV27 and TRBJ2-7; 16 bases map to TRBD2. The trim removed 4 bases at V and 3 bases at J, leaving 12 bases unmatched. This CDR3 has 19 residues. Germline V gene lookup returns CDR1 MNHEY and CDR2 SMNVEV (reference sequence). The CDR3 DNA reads TGTGCCAGCAGTTCTAAAACCGGGACTAGCGGGAGGGCCTTCTACGAGCAGTACTTC. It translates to CASSSKTGTSGRAFYEQYF.